This T cell receptor (beta chain) was identified during a study of blood T cell repertoires in COVID-19. Study-level background: Material from acute and convalescent COVID-19 was sourced from the United States, Italy and Spain. Sources were T cells, B-cell-depleted T cells, or PBMCs; the material itself was cDNA or gDNA.

This CDR3 has 15 residues. V was clipped by 6 bases and J by 4 bases; unmatched bases: 7. Germline V gives CDR1 SGHTA, CDR2 FQGNSA. This clone was seen more than once but under ten times. Some clones are missing from TCRdb's copy, which holds only in-frame ones; the method was immunoSEQ multiplex PCR. The sample contains fewer than 200,000 clones, approximately 86% of which appear only once. Material for sequencing was peripheral blood. This chain connects TRBV7-2 to TRBJ1-2, with 11 bases that match TRBD1. The TCR sequence derives from a woman aged 80 or over with acute or convalescent COVID-19. The CDR3 DNA reads TGTGCCAGCAGTTCAGCCGGGACAGGGGGCTATGGCTACACCTTC. Translated, it gives CASSSAGTGGYGYTF.